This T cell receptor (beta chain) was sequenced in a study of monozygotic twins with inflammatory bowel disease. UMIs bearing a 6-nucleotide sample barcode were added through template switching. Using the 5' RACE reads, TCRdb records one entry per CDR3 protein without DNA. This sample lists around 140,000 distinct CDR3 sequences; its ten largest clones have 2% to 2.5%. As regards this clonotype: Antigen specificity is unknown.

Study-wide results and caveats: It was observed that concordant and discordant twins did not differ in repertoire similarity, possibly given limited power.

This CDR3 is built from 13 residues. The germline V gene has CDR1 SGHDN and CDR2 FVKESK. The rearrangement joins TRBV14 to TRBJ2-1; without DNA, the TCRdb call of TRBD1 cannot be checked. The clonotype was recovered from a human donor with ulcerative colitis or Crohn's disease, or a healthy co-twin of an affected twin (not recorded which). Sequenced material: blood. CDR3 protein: CASRPTGFVEQFF.